The 22 T cell receptor beta chains listed next were all sequenced from one sample in a study of blood T cells in healthy people across ages. The use of a sample-barcoded 5' primer and a J-beta primer mix characterized a second PCR of 7 to 11 cycles. TCRdb independently ran MiXCR on the 5' RACE reads; one entry per CDR3 protein. The data hold 2 million or so distinct CDR3 sequences, with 49% observed a single time. Sequenced sample: blood. The receptors originated from a woman in her thirties or forties in good health.

V usage is TRBV5-6 and J usage is TRBJ2-7, with 7 bases identical to TRBD1. The CDR3 loop spans 15 amino acids. J gave up 0 bases and V 4 bases, and 7 bases lay outside the gene matches. Germline CDR1 is SGHDT and CDR2 is YYEEEE. In DNA form, the CDR3 reads TGTGCCAGCAGCATTCGACAGGGAAGCTCCTACGAGCAGTACTTC. Translated, it gives CASSIRQGSSYEQYF.

This clonotype has a handful of counts. The chain carries TRBV21-1 and TRBJ2-1; the table's D call TRBD2 went unverified against the DNA. TRBV21-1 is a known pseudogene. The CDR3 has 19 amino acids. The DNA for the CDR3 is TGTGCCAGCAGCAAATTTCCCAGCGGGGGGACAAGGAGTAACAATGAGCAGTTCTTC. Residues: CASSKFPSGGTRSNNEQFF.

In this sample, this clonotype turned up a few times. The CDR3 region is CAISDGPPESSDTQYF. The CDR3 nucleotides are TGTGCCATCAGTGATGGGCCTCCGGAAAGTTCGGATACGCAGTATTTT. The rearrangement links TRBV10-3 to TRBJ2-3; D is unresolved. There are 16 residues in the CDR3. Germline V lookup: CDR1 ENHRY, CDR2 SYGVKD. Trimming took 3 bases from V and 6 from J, leaving 19 bases between them.

The V call is TRBV9, the J call TRBJ2-1, with no clear D. Germline V gene data show CDR1 as SGDLS and CDR2 as YYNGEE. This CDR3 comprises 14 residues. V shed 7 bases and J shed 10 bases, with 21 bases lying between them. The CDR3 DNA reads as TGTGCCAGCGCGGAGACGGTAGCAGGAGTCGAGCAGTTCTTC. The encoded protein is CASAETVAGVEQFF.

This chain connects TRBV7-2 to TRBJ2-5; D possibly corresponds to TRBD1 (6 bases). CDR1 SGHTA and CDR2 FQGNSA come from the germline V gene. The CDR3 runs to 15 residues. V was clipped by 4 bases and J by 5 bases, with 17 bases between them. CDR3 region: CASSYRHRVGETQYF. The CDR3 coding sequence is TGTGCCAGCAGCTATAGACACAGGGTTGGTGAGACCCAGTACTTC.

The J gene is TRBJ2-3, the V gene TRBV24-1; 7 bases line up with TRBD1. J was trimmed by 2 bases and V by 8 bases; bases with no gene match: 6. Germline CDR1 reads KGHDR; CDR2 reads SFDVKD. CDR3 length equals 14 residues. The CDR3: CATTGTADTDTQYF. The CDR3, as DNA: TGTGCCACCACCGGGACAGCTGACACAGATACGCAGTATTTT.

DNA for the CDR3: TGCAGTGCTCAGGGACTTAACATTCAGTACTTC. Its translation is CSAQGLNIQYF. The chain links TRBV20-1 to TRBJ2-4; possible D gene TRBD2, 6 bases. Germline assignment: CDR1 DFQATT and CDR2 SNEGSKA (reference sequence). Trimming took 5 bases from V and 7 from J, leaving 9 bases between them. The CDR3 runs 11 residues.

The rearrangement uses TRBV4-2 and TRBJ1-2; TRBD1 matches at 12 bases. The CDR3 is 16 amino acids. Germline V gives CDR1 LGHNA, CDR2 YNFKEQ. The J segment lost 6 bases and the V segment lost 1 base, leaving 6 bases of the junction unmatched. The CDR3: CASSQGRDRGLDGYTF. CDR3 sequence (DNA): TGTGCCAGCAGCCAAGGGCGGGACAGGGGGCTCGATGGCTACACCTTC.

A few counts support this clonotype. V usage is TRBV7-9 and J usage is TRBJ2-7; 7 bases match TRBD1. Germline CDR1 is SEHNR and CDR2 is FQNEAQ (reference sequence). V lost 5 bases, J lost 2 bases, and 6 bases stayed unmatched. CDR3 length: 14 residues. The CDR3 is CASSPDRPAYEQYF. Written as DNA, the CDR3 is TGTGCCAGCAGCCCGGACAGGCCAGCCTACGAGCAGTACTTC. Full variable domain (missing parts from reference TRBV7-9 and TRBJ2-7): DTGVSQNPRHKITKRGQNVTFRCDPISEHNRLYWYRQTLGQGPEFLTYFQNEAQLEKSRLLSDRFSAERPKGSFSTLEIQRTEQGDSAMYLCASSPDRPAYEQYFGPGTRLTVT.

This chain connects TRBV28 to TRBJ1-1, with a tentative D call TRBD1 (5 bases). V was cut by 7 bases and J by 5 bases, with 20 bases left in between. Per the germline V gene, CDR1 is MDHEN and CDR2 is SYDVKM. The CDR3 loop spans 15 amino acids. CDR3 residues: CASKLGRGGRTEAFF. The DNA of the CDR3 is TGTGCCAGCAAATTGGGGCGCGGAGGGAGAACTGAAGCTTTCTTT.

This clonotype has just one count. A junction boundary mismatches the germline segment, possibly from a read error. The chain links TRBV6-2 or TRBV6-3 to TRBJ2-6; D might be TRBD1 (7 bases). CDR1 is MNHEY, CDR2 SVGEGT, per germline. The CDR3 has 17 residues. The CDR3 region has the DNA TGTGCCAGCAGAGCTAGACAGGGAGGTCGTGGGGCCGACGTCCTGACTTTC. Protein product: CASRARQGGRGADVLTF.

This clonotype has more than one count but fewer than ten. The chain is built from TRBV12-3 or TRBV12-4 and TRBJ1-1, with 9 bases identical to TRBD1. The J segment lost 5 bases and the V segment lost 4 bases, leaving 11 bases of the junction unmatched. This CDR3 spans 16 amino acids. This CDR3 reads CASSSTRTGAGTEAFF. CDR3 bases: TGTGCCAGCAGTTCCACTCGGACAGGGGCCGGGACTGAAGCTTTCTTT.

This clonotype turned up a few times. The chain has TRBV6-6 and TRBJ2-5; the D gene is possibly TRBD1 (6 bases). V lost 6 bases and J lost 0, with 8 bases in between. The germline V gene has CDR1 MNHNY and CDR2 SVGAGI (reference sequence). The CDR3 spans 13 residues. The CDR3 nucleotides are TGTGCCAGCAGACAGGGTAACCAAGAGACCCAGTACTTC. This gives the protein CASRQGNQETQYF.

The V and J genes are TRBV5-6 and TRBJ1-2; 7 nucleotides agree with TRBD1. The V gene end was trimmed by 4 bases and the J gene end by 2 bases; junction bases not matched to a gene: 11. This CDR3 is 16 amino acids long. Germline CDR1 SGHDT, CDR2 YYEEEE. CDR3 sequence: CASSLGGQSSNYGYTF. In nucleotides, the CDR3 is TGTGCCAGCAGCCTGGGGGGACAGTCCTCAAACTATGGCTACACCTTC.

The chain joins TRBV7-9 to TRBJ1-6; 7 nucleotides line up with TRBD1. Germline-derived CDR1 and CDR2 are SEHNR and FQNEAQ (reference sequence). V gave up 6 bases and J gave up 10 bases; unmatched junction bases: 12. The CDR3 loop spans 15 amino acids. CDR3 in amino acids: CASSQRQGGSSPLHF. CDR3 coding DNA: TGTGCCAGCAGTCAAAGACAGGGAGGGTCGTCACCCCTCCACTTT.

The chain combines TRBV5-1 with TRBJ2-1; 12 bases match TRBD2. The ends lost 0 bases at V and 7 bases at J; junction bases unmatched: 11. This CDR3 contains 18 residues. Germline values: CDR1 SGHRS, CDR2 YFSETQ. The CDR3: CASSLAGGTSGRLNEQFF. The CDR3 DNA follows: TGCGCCAGCAGCTTGGCCGGGGGGACTAGCGGGCGATTGAATGAGCAGTTCTTC.

The chain employs TRBV27 and TRBJ2-2; D is uncertain. Trimming left V 0 bases short and J 0 bases short, with 8 bases between. Looked up from germline, CDR1 is MNHEY and CDR2 is SMNVEV (reference sequence). This CDR3 contains 16 residues. CDR3 protein: CASSLSVGTNTGELFF. The CDR3 DNA is TGTGCCAGCAGTTTATCGGTAGGGACGAACACCGGGGAGCTGTTTTTT.

This rearrangement joins TRBV7-9 to TRBJ1-1, with 10 nucleotides matching TRBD1. V trimming: 7 bases; J trimming: 2 bases; junction bases outside the gene matches: 7. The CDR3 covers 15 residues. CDR1 and CDR2 (germline): SEHNR, FQNEAQ (reference sequence). The CDR3 protein is CASNLDRGINTEAFF. The CDR3 nucleotides read TGTGCCAGCAACCTGGACAGGGGGATTAACACTGAAGCTTTCTTT.

This clonotype was detected only a few times. J is TRBJ1-6 and V is TRBV4-3; D remains ambiguous. From germline, CDR1 is LGHNA and CDR2 YSLEER. Trimming removed 3 bases at V and 0 bases at J, with 15 bases between. The CDR3 runs 18 residues. The CDR3 reads CASSQKTQTSSYNSPLHF. The CDR3 coding sequence is TGCGCCAGCAGCCAGAAAACACAAACGAGCTCCTATAATTCACCCCTCCACTTT.

This chain joins TRBV6-2 or TRBV6-3 and TRBJ2-3; 7 bases are a match to TRBD2. The CDR3 length is 16 residues. The V and J ends lost 2 bases and 6 bases, in that order; junction bases with no gene match: 11. CDR1 MNHEY and CDR2 SVGEGT come from the germline V gene. Written as DNA, the CDR3 is TGTGCCAGCAGTTACGTTCTAGCGGATGTAGAGGATACGCAGTATTTT. Protein sequence: CASSYVLADVEDTQYF.

The rearrangement joins TRBV6-2 or TRBV6-3 to TRBJ2-3; possibly TRBD1 or TRBD2 for D (5 bases each). Trimming shortened V by 2 bases and J by 2 bases, and 11 bases separated the two germline ends. Germline V CDR1 and CDR2: MNHEY, SVGEGT. CDR3 length: 15 amino acids. The CDR3 protein is CASSYPPGLTDTQYF. CDR3 nucleotide sequence: TGTGCCAGCAGTTACCCTCCGGGGCTCACAGATACGCAGTATTTT.

The chain uses TRBV7-9 and TRBJ2-5; TRBD2 agrees at 13 bases. CDR1 is SEHNR and CDR2 is FQNEAQ in the germline V gene (reference sequence). The CDR3 is 17 residues long. V lost 3 bases and J lost 3; bases outside the gene matches: 7. As DNA, the CDR3 is TGTGCCAGCAGCTTGGGGACTAGCGGGGCCCCAGAAGAGACCCAGTACTTC. It is translated as CASSLGTSGAPEETQYF.